This TCR beta chain was sequenced in a study of shared clonotypes between healthy human individuals. As for the study in general: The cohort comprised a couple of women and a few men. Their ages spanned 18 to 49 years. Study results and limitations: The small donor group covered limited genetic and exposure diversity. Estimated richness was generally greater in naive than memory subsets.

Adult Caucasians living in Nashville, Tennessee made up all of the donors. TCRdb's copy holds only in-frame clones and misses some; the assay was immunoSEQ multiplex PCR. The sample comprises around 2.5 million clones, approximately 94% of which are singletons, and approximately 0.35% rests with the top ten. The ends were cut back, 5 bases at V and 5 bases at J, with 12 bases in the middle. The germline gives CDR1 SGHTA, CDR2 FQGNSA. CDR3 length: 13 amino acids. Concerning this clone itself: The antigen is unknown.

The specimen sequenced was naive CD4+ T cells from PBMCs. Described subset: CD45RA+ positively selected. The clonotype was recovered from a man younger than 35 in good health. Some clones in this sample may be carry-over from other donors' samples. V is TRBV7-2 and J is TRBJ2-5, with unresolved D. The CDR3 protein is CASSTRLGETQYF. DNA of the CDR3: TGTGCCAGCAGCACCAGACTGGGGGAGACCCAGTACTTC.